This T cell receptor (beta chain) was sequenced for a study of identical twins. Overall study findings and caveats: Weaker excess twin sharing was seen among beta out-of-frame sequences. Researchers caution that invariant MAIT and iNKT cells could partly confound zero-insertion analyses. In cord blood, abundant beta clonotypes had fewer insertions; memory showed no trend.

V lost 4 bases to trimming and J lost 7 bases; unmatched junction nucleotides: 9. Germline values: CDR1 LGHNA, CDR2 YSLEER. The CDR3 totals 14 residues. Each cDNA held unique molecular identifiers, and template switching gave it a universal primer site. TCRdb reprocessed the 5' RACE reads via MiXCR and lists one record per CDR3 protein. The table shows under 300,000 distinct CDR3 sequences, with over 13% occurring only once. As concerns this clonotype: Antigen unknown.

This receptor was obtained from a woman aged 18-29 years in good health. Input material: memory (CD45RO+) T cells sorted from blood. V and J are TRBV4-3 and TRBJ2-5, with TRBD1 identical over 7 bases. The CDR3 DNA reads TGCGCCAGCAGCCGGTACAGGGGAGAGGCGACCCAGTACTTC. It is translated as CASSRYRGEATQYF.